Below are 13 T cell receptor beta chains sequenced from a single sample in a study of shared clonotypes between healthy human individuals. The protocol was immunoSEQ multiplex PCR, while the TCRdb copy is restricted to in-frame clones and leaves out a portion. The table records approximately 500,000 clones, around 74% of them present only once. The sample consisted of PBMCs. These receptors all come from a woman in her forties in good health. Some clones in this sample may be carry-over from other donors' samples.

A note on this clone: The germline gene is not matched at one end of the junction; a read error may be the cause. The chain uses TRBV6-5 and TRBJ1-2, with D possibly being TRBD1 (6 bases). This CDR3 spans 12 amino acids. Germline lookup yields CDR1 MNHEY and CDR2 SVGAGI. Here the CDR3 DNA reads TGTGCCAGCAGGTCAAGGGGGTCGGGGGCCGCCTTC. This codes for CASRSRGSGAAF.

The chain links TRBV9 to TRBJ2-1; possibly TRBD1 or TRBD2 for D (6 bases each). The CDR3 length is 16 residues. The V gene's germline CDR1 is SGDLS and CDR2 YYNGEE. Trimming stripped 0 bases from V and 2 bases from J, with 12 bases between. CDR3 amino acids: CASSVGPGGPYNEQFF. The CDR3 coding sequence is TGTGCCAGCAGCGTAGGGCCCGGGGGCCCCTACAATGAGCAGTTCTTC.

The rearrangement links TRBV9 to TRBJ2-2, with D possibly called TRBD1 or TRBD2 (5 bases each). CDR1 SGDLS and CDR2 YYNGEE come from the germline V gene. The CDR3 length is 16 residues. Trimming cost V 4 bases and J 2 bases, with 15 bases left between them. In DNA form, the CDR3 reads TGTGCCAGCAGCCCCCGGTGGAGGACAAACACCGGGGAGCTGTTTTTT. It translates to CASSPRWRTNTGELFF.

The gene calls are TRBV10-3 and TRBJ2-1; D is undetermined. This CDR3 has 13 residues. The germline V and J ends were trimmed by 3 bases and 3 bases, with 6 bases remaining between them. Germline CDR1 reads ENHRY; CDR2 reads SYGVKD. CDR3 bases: TGTGCCATCAGTGATGGTCGCTACAATGAGCAGTTCTTC. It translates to CAISDGRYNEQFF.

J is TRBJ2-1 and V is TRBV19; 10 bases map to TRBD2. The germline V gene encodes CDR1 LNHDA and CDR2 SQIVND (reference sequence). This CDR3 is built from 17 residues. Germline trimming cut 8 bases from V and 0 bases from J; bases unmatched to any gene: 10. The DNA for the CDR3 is TGTGCCAGTCGCGGAGGGTTAGCGGGGGGCTCCTACAATGAGCAGTTCTTC. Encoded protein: CASRGGLAGGSYNEQFF. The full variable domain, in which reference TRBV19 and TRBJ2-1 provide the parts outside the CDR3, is DGGITQSPKYLFRKEGQNVTLSCEQNLNHDAMYWYRQDPGQGLRLIYYSQIVNDFQKGDIAEGYSVSREKKESFPLTVTSAQKNPTAFYLCASRGGLAGGSYNEQFFGPGTRLTVL.

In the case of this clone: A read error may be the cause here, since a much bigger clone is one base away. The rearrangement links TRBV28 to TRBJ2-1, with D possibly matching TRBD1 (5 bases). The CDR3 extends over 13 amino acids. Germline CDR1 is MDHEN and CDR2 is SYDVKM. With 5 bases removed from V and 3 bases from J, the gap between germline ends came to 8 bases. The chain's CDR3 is CASSEDIYNEQFF. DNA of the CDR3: TGTGCCAGCAGTGAGGACATCTACAATGAGCAGTTCTTC. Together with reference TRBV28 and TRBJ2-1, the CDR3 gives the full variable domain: DVKVTQSSRYLVKRTGEKVFLECVQDMDHENMFWYRQDPGLGLRLIYFSYDVKMKEKGDIPEGYSVSREKKERFSLILESASTNQTSMYLCASSEDIYNEQFFGPGTRLTVL.

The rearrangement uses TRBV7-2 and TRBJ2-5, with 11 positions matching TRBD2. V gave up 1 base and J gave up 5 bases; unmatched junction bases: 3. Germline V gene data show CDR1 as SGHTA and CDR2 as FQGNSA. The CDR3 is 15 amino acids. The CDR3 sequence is CASSLVASGGETQYF. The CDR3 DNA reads TGTGCCAGCAGCTTAGTTGCTAGCGGGGGGGAGACCCAGTACTTC.

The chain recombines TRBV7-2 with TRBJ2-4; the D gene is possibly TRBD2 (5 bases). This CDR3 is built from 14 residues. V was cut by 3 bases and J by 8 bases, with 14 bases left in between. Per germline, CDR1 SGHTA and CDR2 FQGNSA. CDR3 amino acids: CASSLEGLGDIQYF. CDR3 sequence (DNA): TGTGCCAGCAGCTTGGAAGGACTTGGGGACATTCAGTACTTC.

The CDR3 spells CASSSLAGAGDEQYF. The CDR3 bases are TGTGCCAGCAGCTCCCTAGCGGGAGCCGGCGACGAGCAGTACTTC. The V and J genes are TRBV11-1 and TRBJ2-7, with 10 bases aligning to TRBD2. The length of the CDR3 is 15 residues. The germline gives CDR1 SGHAT, CDR2 FQDESV (reference sequence). The junction had 8 bases not matched to a gene; V was cut back by 4 bases and J by 5 bases.

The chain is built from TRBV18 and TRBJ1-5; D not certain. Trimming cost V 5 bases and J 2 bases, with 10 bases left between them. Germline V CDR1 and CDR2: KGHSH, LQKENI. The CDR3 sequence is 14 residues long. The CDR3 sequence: CASSKSDGNQPQHF. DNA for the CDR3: TGTGCCAGCTCAAAATCGGATGGCAATCAGCCCCAGCATTTT.

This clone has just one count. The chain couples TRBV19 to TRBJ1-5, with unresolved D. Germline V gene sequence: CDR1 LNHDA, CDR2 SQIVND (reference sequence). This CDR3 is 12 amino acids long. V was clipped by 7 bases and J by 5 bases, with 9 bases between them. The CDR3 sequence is CASTSLDQPQHF. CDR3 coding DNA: TGTGCCAGTACTAGTCTCGATCAGCCCCAGCATTTT.

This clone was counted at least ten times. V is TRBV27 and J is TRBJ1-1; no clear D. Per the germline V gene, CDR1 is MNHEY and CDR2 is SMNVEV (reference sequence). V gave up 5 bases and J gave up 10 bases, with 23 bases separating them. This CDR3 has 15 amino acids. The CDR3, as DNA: TGTGCCAGCAGTCTAGCCCTCCCTTCAGAGTCAAGAGCTTTCTTT. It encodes CASSLALPSESRAFF.

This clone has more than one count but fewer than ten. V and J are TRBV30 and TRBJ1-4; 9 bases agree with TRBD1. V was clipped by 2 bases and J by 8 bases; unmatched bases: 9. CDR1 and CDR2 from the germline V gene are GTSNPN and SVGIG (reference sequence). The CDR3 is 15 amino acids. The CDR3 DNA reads TGTGCCTGGAGTCCTGGGGGGACAGGGCTGGAAAAACTGTTTTTT. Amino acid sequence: CAWSPGGTGLEKLFF.